The next 26 T cell receptor beta chains were all read from a single sample in a study of cytomegalovirus exposure and HLA in healthy donors. The PCR employed 60 Vbeta primers together with 13 Jbeta primers. Generated by immunoSEQ multiplex PCR, the TCRdb table keeps only in-frame clones and is missing some. In the table there are more than 150,000 clones, around 80% of which are singletons. Sequenced: PBMCs. The source is a man aged 35 to 55 in good health and CMV-seronegative.

The V gene is TRBV30, the J gene TRBJ2-3; D may be TRBD1 (6 bases). CDR1 and CDR2 from the germline V gene are GTSNPN and SVGIG (reference sequence). This CDR3 is 13 amino acids long. V lost 4 bases and J 1 base, leaving 9 bases between the germline ends. The CDR3 sequence is CAWIYRGTDTQYF. The CDR3 DNA follows: TGTGCCTGGATCTACAGGGGCACAGATACGCAGTATTTT.

This chain joins TRBV6-1 and TRBJ1-2; D possibly corresponds to TRBD1 (6 bases). V was cut by 4 bases and J by 7 bases, with 19 bases left in between. The CDR3 has 15 amino acids. Per the germline V gene, CDR1 is MNHNS and CDR2 is SASEGT. Here the CDR3 reads CASSGPTGKRGGYTF. DNA of the CDR3: TGTGCCAGCAGTGGACCAACAGGGAAACGTGGTGGCTACACCTTC.

CDR3 in amino acids: CAGQGPGELFF. Written as DNA, the CDR3 is TGTGCCGGACAGGGACCCGGGGAGCTGTTTTTT. The chain combines TRBV28 with TRBJ2-2, with 8 bases fitting TRBD1. V lost 11 bases to trimming and J lost 6 bases; unmatched junction nucleotides: 2. This CDR3 contains 11 residues. CDR1 MDHEN and CDR2 SYDVKM come from the germline V gene.

The rearrangement joins TRBV13 to TRBJ1-1; no reliable D call. The germline V and J ends were trimmed by 0 bases and 1 base, with 3 bases remaining between them. CDR1 and CDR2 from the germline V gene are PRHDT and FYEKMQ (reference sequence). The CDR3 length is 13 residues. The CDR3 DNA sequence: TGTGCCAGCAGCTTAGGGGCGAACACTGAAGCTTTCTTT. The encoded protein is CASSLGANTEAFF.

This clone was found once. V gene TRBV30 combines with J gene TRBJ2-3, with D unresolved. Deletions cut 3 bases from V and 0 bases from J, with 16 bases between. CDR1 is GTSNPN, CDR2 SVGIG, per germline (reference sequence). The CDR3 consists of 16 residues. The CDR3 loop is CAWSPLPLTSTDTQYF. In nucleotides, the CDR3 is TGTGCCTGGAGCCCCCTCCCGTTGACTAGCACAGATACGCAGTATTTT.

This rearrangement joins TRBV7-3 to TRBJ1-1, with 8 bases fitting TRBD1. The CDR3 is 14 residues long. V was clipped by 5 bases and J by 5 bases; unmatched bases: 7. Germline V CDR1 and CDR2: SGHTA, FQGTGA. For the CDR3, the DNA is TGTGCCAGCAGCCTCGACAGGGGCGCTACTGAAGCTTTCTTT. Its translation: CASSLDRGATEAFF.

V and J are TRBV5-1 and TRBJ2-5; 11 bases match TRBD2. V lost 5 bases, J lost 2 bases, and 8 bases stayed unmatched. The length of the CDR3 is 16 residues. Germline V gene sequence: CDR1 SGHRS, CDR2 YFSETQ. CDR3 loop: CASRKTSGVIQETQYF. The DNA of the CDR3 is TGCGCCAGCAGAAAGACTAGCGGGGTGATTCAAGAGACCCAGTACTTC.

The chain has TRBV4-2 and TRBJ2-7; D is undetermined. The CDR3 totals 14 residues. The germline V gene encodes CDR1 LGHNA and CDR2 YNFKEQ. With 0 bases removed from V and 2 bases from J, the gap between germline ends came to 8 bases. DNA of the CDR3: TGTGCCAGCAGCCAAGAGCAGTACGCCTACGAGCAGTACTTC. This translates into CASSQEQYAYEQYF.

The J gene is TRBJ2-1, the V gene TRBV28; possibly TRBD2 for D (5 bases). The CDR3 sequence is 11 residues long. V was trimmed by 5 bases and J by 12 bases, leaving 11 bases between them. Germline-derived CDR1 and CDR2 are MDHEN and SYDVKM. CDR3 nucleotide sequence: TGTGCCAGCAGTCCCGGGATGGGGCAGTTCTTC. Amino acid sequence: CASSPGMGQFF.

This chain connects TRBV4-2 to TRBJ2-7; 9 positions match TRBD1. Germline V gene sequence: CDR1 LGHNA, CDR2 YNFKEQ. Trimming cost V 2 bases and J 2 bases; bases outside gene matches: 7. CDR3 length equals 16 residues. In DNA form, the CDR3 reads TGTGCCAGCAGCCAATTCCCGGGACAGGGAGCCTACGAGCAGTACTTC. Its translation is CASSQFPGQGAYEQYF.

V gene TRBV29-1 combines with J gene TRBJ1-4, with D maybe TRBD1 (5 bases). Germline CDR1 and CDR2: SQVTM and ANQGSEA. V was shortened by 8 bases and J by 5 bases, with 15 bases between the two germline ends. This CDR3 comprises 13 residues. CDR3 in DNA: TGCAGCTTCTTGACAGAGTTCAATGAAAAACTGTTTTTT. The encoded protein is CSFLTEFNEKLFF.

The CDR3 nucleotides are TGTGCCGGCGATAGCGGGGTCTACAATGAGCAGTTCTTC. Amino acid sequence: CAGDSGVYNEQFF. The chain employs TRBV2 and TRBJ2-1; TRBD2 aligns across 8 bases. CDR1 SNHLY and CDR2 FYNNEI come from the germline V gene. This CDR3 spans 13 amino acids. V shed 11 bases and J 3 bases; nucleotides not matched to a gene: 6.

The genes are TRBV5-1 and TRBJ2-7; 8 bases fit TRBD2. Germline V gene lookup returns CDR1 SGHRS and CDR2 YFSETQ. The CDR3 length is 12 residues. V shed 5 bases and J 2 bases; nucleotides not matched to a gene: 0. In nucleotides, the CDR3 is TGCGCCAGCAGTAGCGGGGCCTACGAGCAGTACTTC. It specifies CASSSGAYEQYF.

V gene TRBV5-4 combines with J gene TRBJ2-5; 8 positions match TRBD2. Germline V gene data show CDR1 as SGHNT and CDR2 as YYREEE (reference sequence). Germline trimming cut 3 bases from V and 2 bases from J; bases unmatched to any gene: 6. The CDR3 totals 15 residues. The CDR3 nucleotides read TGTGCCAGCAGCTCGAATAGCGGGGTTCAAGAGACCCAGTACTTC. Translating gives CASSSNSGVQETQYF.

The chain recombines TRBV5-4 with TRBJ2-7; D call uncertain. V lost 0 bases to trimming and J lost 6 bases, with 10 bases between them. The germline V gene encodes CDR1 SGHNT and CDR2 YYREEE (reference sequence). The CDR3 is made up of 13 amino acids. The CDR3 DNA reads TGTGCCAGCAGCTTGGCCCTCGTGGCCGAGCAGTACTTC. This encodes CASSLALVAEQYF.

V gene TRBV2 combines with J gene TRBJ1-2; D remains unclear. CDR1 is SNHLY, CDR2 FYNNEI, per germline. The CDR3 extends over 12 amino acids. CDR3 sequence: CACGVLNYGYTF. The CDR3 region has the DNA TGTGCGTGCGGGGTCCTTAACTATGGCTACACCTTC.

The chain uses TRBV4-3 and TRBJ2-3; D is perhaps TRBD1 (6 bases). CDR1 and CDR2 (germline): LGHNA, YSLEER. CDR3 length: 15 residues. The V end was cut by 3 bases, the J end by 0 bases, with 10 bases between. CDR3 region: CASSQQGQSTDTQYF. The CDR3, as DNA: TGCGCCAGCAGCCAGCAGGGACAAAGCACAGATACGCAGTATTTT.

The J gene is TRBJ2-4, the V gene TRBV11-2, with TRBD1 as a possible D gene (8 bases). This CDR3 comprises 13 residues. Germline V gene sequence: CDR1 SGHAT, CDR2 FQNNGV. Trimming left V 10 bases short and J 9 bases short, with 19 bases between. The CDR3 DNA sequence: TGTGCCACGGTCGGACAGGGCGGGGGCATTCAGTACTTC. Its translation is CATVGQGGGIQYF.

This clone appeared a few times. This chain joins TRBV27 and TRBJ2-2; TRBD1 matches at 9 bases. CDR1 MNHEY and CDR2 SMNVEV come from the germline V gene (reference sequence). The CDR3 spans 15 residues. With V trimmed by 7 bases and J by 4 bases, 7 bases remained unmatched. The CDR3 sequence: CASTPQTGGTGELFF. The CDR3 region has the DNA TGTGCCAGCACCCCCCAGACAGGGGGCACCGGGGAGCTGTTTTTT.

This chain connects TRBV28 to TRBJ1-1, with D unresolved. Per germline, CDR1 MDHEN and CDR2 SYDVKM. Trimming left V 0 bases short and J 4 bases short, with 12 bases between. The CDR3 runs 15 residues. CDR3 sequence reads: CASSLWGQLGTEAFF. Here the CDR3 DNA reads TGTGCCAGCAGTTTATGGGGCCAACTGGGCACTGAAGCTTTCTTT. Combining the CDR3 with reference TRBV28 and TRBJ1-1 gives the whole variable domain DVKVTQSSRYLVKRTGEKVFLECVQDMDHENMFWYRQDPGLGLRLIYFSYDVKMKEKGDIPEGYSVSREKKERFSLILESASTNQTSMYLCASSLWGQLGTEAFFGQGTRLTVV.

The chain couples TRBV9 to TRBJ2-5; TRBD2 matches at 9 bases. Germline V gene data show CDR1 as SGDLS and CDR2 as YYNGEE. V was pared by 0 bases and J by 1 base, with 7 bases of the junction left unmatched. This CDR3 has 17 amino acids. The CDR3 loop reads CASSVDYGGRVQETQYF. CDR3 sequence (DNA): TGTGCCAGCAGCGTAGATTACGGCGGGAGGGTCCAAGAGACCCAGTACTTC. Looking up the rest from reference TRBV9 and TRBJ2-5 gives the full variable domain: DSGVTQTPKHLITATGQRVTLRCSPRSGDLSVYWYQQSLDQGLQFLIQYYNGEERAKGNILERFSAQQFPDLHSELNLSSLELGDSALYFCASSVDYGGRVQETQYFGPGTRLLVL.

V gene TRBV28 combines with J gene TRBJ1-2, with a possible D match to TRBD1 (5 bases). The V gene lost 7 bases and the J gene lost 3 bases, with 18 bases spanning the gap. The CDR3 extends over 15 amino acids. Germline values: CDR1 MDHEN, CDR2 SYDVKM. In nucleotides, the CDR3 is TGTGCCAGCACCACGACAGTTCCCTTAGACTATGGCTACACCTTC. Residues: CASTTTVPLDYGYTF.

The V and J genes are TRBV9 and TRBJ2-2; D remains unclear. CDR1 is SGDLS and CDR2 is YYNGEE in the germline V gene. The CDR3 spans 14 residues. V lost 2 bases and J 1 base, leaving 6 bases between the germline ends. CDR3 DNA: TGTGCCAGCAGCGTCTTAGTGAACACCGGGGAGCTGTTTTTT. Its translation: CASSVLVNTGELFF.

This chain joins TRBV4-2 and TRBJ2-7, with a weak D call TRBD2 (5 bases). The V gene's germline CDR1 is LGHNA and CDR2 YNFKEQ. The CDR3 spans 13 residues. V was cut by 1 base and J by 10 bases, with 14 bases left in between. The CDR3 coding sequence is TGTGCCAGCAGCCAAGGGCTAATTCGGGAACAGTACTTC. Residues: CASSQGLIREQYF.

V gene TRBV9 combines with J gene TRBJ1-4; TRBD1 agrees at 8 bases. This CDR3 has 15 residues. V lost 2 bases and J lost 2; bases outside the gene matches: 2. Germline V gives CDR1 SGDLS, CDR2 YYNGEE. CDR3 sequence reads: CASSVSGGTNEKLFF. The CDR3 nucleotides read TGTGCCAGCAGCGTTTCAGGGGGCACTAATGAAAAACTGTTTTTT.

The rearrangement uses TRBV5-1 and TRBJ2-1; 11 positions agree with TRBD2. The CDR3 consists of 15 residues. V trimming: 4 bases; J trimming: 10 bases; junction bases outside the gene matches: 10. CDR1 is SGHRS, CDR2 YFSETQ, per germline. As DNA, the CDR3 is TGCGCCAGCAGCCCACTAGCGGGGGCCATAGGGGAGCAGTTCTTC. This translates into CASSPLAGAIGEQFF.